This TCR beta chain came from a study of cytomegalovirus exposure and HLA in healthy donors. Study results and limitations: The listing of 150 or so TCR beta chains classed them as cytomegalovirus-associated.

About this clone: The antigen is not known.

60 Vbeta and 13 Jbeta primers were used in PCR. Clones were sequenced by immunoSEQ multiplex PCR, and TCRdb holds only the in-frame ones, with some missing. The sample has around 160,000 clones, approximately 80% seen once. J was trimmed by 4 bases and V by 3 bases; bases with no gene match: 4. Germline assignment: CDR1 GTSNPN and CDR2 SVGIG (reference sequence). The CDR3 has 13 residues. This receptor was obtained from a woman between 40 and 55 years old in good health and CMV-seropositive. The genes are TRBV30 and TRBJ2-5; 8 bases fit TRBD2. The sequencing input was PBMCs. The CDR3 spells CAWRERGLETQYF. CDR3 coding DNA: TGTGCCTGGAGGGAGCGGGGGCTAGAGACCCAGTACTTC.